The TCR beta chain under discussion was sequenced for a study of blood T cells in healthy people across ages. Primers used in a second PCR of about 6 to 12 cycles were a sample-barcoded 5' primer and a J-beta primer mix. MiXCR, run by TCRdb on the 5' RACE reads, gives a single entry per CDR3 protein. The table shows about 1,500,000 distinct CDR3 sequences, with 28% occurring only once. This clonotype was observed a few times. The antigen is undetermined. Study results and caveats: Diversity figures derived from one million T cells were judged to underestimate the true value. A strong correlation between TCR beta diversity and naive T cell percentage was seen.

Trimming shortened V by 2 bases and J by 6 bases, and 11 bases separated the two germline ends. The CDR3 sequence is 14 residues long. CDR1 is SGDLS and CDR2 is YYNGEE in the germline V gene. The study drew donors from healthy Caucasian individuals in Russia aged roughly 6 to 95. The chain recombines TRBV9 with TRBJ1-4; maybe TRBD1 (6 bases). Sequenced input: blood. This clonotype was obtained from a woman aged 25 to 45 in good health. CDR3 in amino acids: CASSVGSGDEKLFF. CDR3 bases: TGTGCCAGCAGCGTTGGGTCAGGGGATGAAAAACTGTTTTTT.